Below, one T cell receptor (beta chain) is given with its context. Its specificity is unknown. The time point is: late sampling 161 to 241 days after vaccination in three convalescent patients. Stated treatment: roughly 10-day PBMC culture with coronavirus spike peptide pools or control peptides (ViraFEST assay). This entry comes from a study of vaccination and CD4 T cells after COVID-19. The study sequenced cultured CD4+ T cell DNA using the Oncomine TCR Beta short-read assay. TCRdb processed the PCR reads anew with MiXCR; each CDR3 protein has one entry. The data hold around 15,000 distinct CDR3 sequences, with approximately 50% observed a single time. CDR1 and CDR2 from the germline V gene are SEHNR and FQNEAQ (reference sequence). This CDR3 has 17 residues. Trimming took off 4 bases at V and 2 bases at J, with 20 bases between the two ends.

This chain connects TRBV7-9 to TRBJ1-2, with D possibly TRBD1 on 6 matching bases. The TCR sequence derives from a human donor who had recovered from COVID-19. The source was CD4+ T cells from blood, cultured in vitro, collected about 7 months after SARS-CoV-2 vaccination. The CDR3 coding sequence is TGTGCCAGCAGCTCAAGGGGACTCAGCGACAGGAACTATGGCTACACCTTC. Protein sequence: CASSSRGLSDRNYGYTF.